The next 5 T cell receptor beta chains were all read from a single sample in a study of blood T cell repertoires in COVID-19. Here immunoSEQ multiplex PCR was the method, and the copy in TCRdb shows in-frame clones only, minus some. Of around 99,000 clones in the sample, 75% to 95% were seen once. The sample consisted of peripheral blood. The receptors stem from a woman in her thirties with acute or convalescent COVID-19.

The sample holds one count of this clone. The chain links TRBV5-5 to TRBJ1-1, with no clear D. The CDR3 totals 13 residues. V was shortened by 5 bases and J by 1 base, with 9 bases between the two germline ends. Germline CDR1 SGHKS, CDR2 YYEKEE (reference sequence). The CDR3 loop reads CASSPTWNTEAFF. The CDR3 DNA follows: TGTGCCAGCAGTCCGACATGGAACACTGAAGCTTTCTTT.

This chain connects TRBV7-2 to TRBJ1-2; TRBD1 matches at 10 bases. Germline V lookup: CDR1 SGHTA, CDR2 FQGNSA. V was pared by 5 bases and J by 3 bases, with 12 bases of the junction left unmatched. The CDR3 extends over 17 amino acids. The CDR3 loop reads CASSGVLRGQGHYGYTF. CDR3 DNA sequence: TGTGCCAGCAGCGGTGTCCTTCGGGGACAGGGGCACTATGGCTACACCTTC.

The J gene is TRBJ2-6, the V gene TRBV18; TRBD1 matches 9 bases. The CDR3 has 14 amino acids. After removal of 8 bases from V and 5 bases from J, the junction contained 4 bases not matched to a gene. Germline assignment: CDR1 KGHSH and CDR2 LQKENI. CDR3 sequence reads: CASTTGGRANVLTF. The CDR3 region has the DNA TGTGCCAGCACGACAGGGGGGCGGGCCAACGTCCTGACTTTC.

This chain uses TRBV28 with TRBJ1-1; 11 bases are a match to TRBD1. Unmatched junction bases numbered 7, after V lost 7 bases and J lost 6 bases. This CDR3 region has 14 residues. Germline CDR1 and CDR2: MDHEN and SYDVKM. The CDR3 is CASNVWGQGAEAFF. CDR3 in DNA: TGTGCCAGCAACGTTTGGGGACAGGGGGCTGAAGCTTTCTTT. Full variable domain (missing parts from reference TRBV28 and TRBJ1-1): DVKVTQSSRYLVKRTGEKVFLECVQDMDHENMFWYRQDPGLGLRLIYFSYDVKMKEKGDIPEGYSVSREKKERFSLILESASTNQTSMYLCASNVWGQGAEAFFGQGTRLTVV.

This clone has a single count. DNA of the CDR3: TGCGCCAGCAGCCCGGCGGGACAGGGGCTGTACGAGCAGTACTTC. It codes for CASSPAGQGLYEQYF. The V and J genes are TRBV5-1 and TRBJ2-7; TRBD1 matches 10 bases. V was clipped by 4 bases and J by 4 bases; unmatched bases: 8. CDR1 is SGHRS, CDR2 YFSETQ, per germline. The CDR3 contains 15 residues.